This T cell receptor (beta chain) originates from a study of blood T cell repertoires in COVID-19. Overall study: Acute and convalescent COVID-19 samples came from the United States, Italy and Spain. PBMCs, B-cell-depleted T cells, or T cells were the source of the cDNA or gDNA that made up the material.

The ends lost 4 bases at V and 10 bases at J; junction bases unmatched: 13. The CDR3 extends over 16 amino acids. CDR1 is SGHNT, CDR2 YYREEE, per germline (reference sequence). Original methodology: The authors estimated nucleated cell counts from reference gene primer amplification. Generated by immunoSEQ multiplex PCR, the TCRdb table keeps only in-frame clones and is missing some. V, J and clone size are those of that table, while D and trimming were read from the DNA. The sample lists about 310,000 clones, roughly nine tenths occurring once. This TCR was sampled from a man aged 18-30 years with active or convalescent COVID-19. This chain joins TRBV5-4 and TRBJ2-7; 14 bases map to TRBD2. The material sequenced was peripheral blood. CDR3 sequence: CASSPGLAGGPELQYF. CDR3 sequence (DNA): TGTGCCAGCAGCCCCGGACTAGCGGGAGGTCCAGAATTACAGTACTTC.